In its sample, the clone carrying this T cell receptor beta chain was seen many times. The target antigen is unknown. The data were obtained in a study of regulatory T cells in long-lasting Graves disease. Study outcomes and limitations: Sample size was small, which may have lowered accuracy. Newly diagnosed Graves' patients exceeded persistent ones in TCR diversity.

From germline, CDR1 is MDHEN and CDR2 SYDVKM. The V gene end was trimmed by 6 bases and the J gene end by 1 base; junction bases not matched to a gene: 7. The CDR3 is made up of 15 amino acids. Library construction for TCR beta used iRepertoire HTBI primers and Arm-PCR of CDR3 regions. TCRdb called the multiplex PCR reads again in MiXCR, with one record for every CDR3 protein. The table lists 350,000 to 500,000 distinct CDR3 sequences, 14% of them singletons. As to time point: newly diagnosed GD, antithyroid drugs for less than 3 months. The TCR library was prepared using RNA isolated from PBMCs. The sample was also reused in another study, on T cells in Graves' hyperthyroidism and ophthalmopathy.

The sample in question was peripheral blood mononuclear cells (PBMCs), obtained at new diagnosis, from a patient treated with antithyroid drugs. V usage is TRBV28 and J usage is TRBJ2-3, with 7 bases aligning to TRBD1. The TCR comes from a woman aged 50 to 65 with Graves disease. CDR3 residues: CASSSGTVRTDTQYF. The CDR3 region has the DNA TGTGCCAGCAGCTCCGGGACAGTGCGCACAGATACGCAGTATTTT.